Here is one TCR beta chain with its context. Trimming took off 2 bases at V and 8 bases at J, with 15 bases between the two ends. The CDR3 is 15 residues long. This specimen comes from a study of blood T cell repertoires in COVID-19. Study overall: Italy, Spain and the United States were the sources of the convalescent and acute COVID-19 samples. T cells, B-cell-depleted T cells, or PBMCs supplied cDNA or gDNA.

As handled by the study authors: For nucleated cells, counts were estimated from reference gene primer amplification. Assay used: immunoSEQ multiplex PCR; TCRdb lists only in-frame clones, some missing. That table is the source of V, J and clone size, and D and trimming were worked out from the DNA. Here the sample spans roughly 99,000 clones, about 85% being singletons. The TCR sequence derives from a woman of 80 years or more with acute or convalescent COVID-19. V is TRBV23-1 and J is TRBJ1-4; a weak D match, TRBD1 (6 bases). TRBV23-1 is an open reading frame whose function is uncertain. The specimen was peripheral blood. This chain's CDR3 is CASSQSRGGWEKLFF. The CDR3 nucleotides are TGCGCCAGCAGTCAAAGCAGGGGAGGGTGGGAAAAACTGTTTTTT.